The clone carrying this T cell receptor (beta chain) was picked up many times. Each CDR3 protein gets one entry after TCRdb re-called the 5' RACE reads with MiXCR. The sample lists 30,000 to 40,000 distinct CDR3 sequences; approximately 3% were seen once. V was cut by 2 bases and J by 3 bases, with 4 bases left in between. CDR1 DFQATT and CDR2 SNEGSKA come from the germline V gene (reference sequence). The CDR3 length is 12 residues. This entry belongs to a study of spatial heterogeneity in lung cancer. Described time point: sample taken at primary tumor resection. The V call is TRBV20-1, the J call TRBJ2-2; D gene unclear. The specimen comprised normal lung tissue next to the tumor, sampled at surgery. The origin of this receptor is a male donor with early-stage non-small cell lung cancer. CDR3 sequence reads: CSARQDTGELFF. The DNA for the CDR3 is TGCAGTGCTAGACAGGACACCGGGGAGCTGTTTTTT.